This TCR beta chain is from a study of blood T cell repertoires in COVID-19. Study details: The cDNA or gDNA used as material had been derived from T cells, B-cell-depleted T cells, or PBMCs.

The germline CDR1 and CDR2 sequences are MGHRA and YSYEKL. This CDR3 spans 14 amino acids. V lost 4 bases and J lost 4, with 13 bases in between. Authors' analysis steps: Estimation of nucleated cell counts was performed using reference gene primer amplification. Method: immunoSEQ multiplex PCR; TCRdb's copy keeps in-frame clones and lacks some. V, J and clone size are those of that table, while D and trimming were read from the DNA. The sample has about 81,000 clones, more than 75% seen once. The rearrangement links TRBV4-1 to TRBJ1-1; D is perhaps TRBD1 (5 bases). This TCR derives from a woman aged 70 to 79 with acute or convalescent COVID-19. The sequencing sample was made of peripheral blood. CDR3 DNA sequence: TGCGCCAGCAGCCGGGAGGGCCAGGGCACTGAAGCTTTCTTT. It encodes CASSREGQGTEAFF.